This section outlines one T cell receptor beta chain sequence together with its context. These data are taken from a study of cytomegalovirus exposure and HLA in healthy donors. The V segment lost 2 bases and the J segment 2 bases; nucleotides outside the gene matches: 8. This CDR3 contains 16 residues. Germline V lookup: CDR1 SGHDT, CDR2 YYEEEE. PCR was performed using 60 Vbeta and 13 Jbeta primers. This table comes from immunoSEQ multiplex PCR, and its TCRdb copy is limited to in-frame clones, with some not included. The sample has more than 150,000 clones, around 82% seen once; the top ten hold approximately 0.26%. Donors were nominally healthy when sampled, though unrecorded immune exposures were likely.

The genes are TRBV5-6 and TRBJ2-7, with 9 bases that match TRBD2. Sequencing was carried out using PBMCs. The clonotype originates from a boy aged 5-17 years in good health and CMV-seronegative. CDR3 bases: TGTGCCAGCAGCTTTGCTCCGGCGGGAGGGCCCTACGAGCAGTACTTC. This codes for CASSFAPAGGPYEQYF.